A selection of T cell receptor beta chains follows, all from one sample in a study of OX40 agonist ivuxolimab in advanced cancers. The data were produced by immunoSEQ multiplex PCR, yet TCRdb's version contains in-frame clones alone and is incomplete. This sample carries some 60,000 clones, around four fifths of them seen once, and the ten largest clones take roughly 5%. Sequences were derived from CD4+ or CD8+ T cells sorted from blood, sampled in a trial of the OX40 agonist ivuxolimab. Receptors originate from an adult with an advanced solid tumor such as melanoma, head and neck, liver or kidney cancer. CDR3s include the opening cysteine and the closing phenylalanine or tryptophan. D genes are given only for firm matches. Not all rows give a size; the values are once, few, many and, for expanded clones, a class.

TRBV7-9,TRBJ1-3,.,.,CASSPPVSGNTIYF,TGTGCCAGCAGCCCCCCGGTCTCTGGAAACACCATATATTTT
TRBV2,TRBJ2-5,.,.,CASSVSGYPQETQYF,TGTGCCAGCAGCGTCAGCGGCTACCCCCAAGAGACCCAGTACTTC
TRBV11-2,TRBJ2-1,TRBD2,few,CASSWTSAYNEQFF,TGTGCCAGCAGCTGGACTAGCGCCTACAATGAGCAGTTCTTC
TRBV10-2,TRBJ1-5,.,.,CASSESRRGDQPQHF,TGCGCCAGCAGTGAGTCGAGGAGGGGAGATCAGCCCCAGCATTTT
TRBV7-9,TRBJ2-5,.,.,CASSRGRDNKARDGETQYF,TGTGCCAGCAGCCGAGGCCGGGACAACAAAGCGAGGGATGGGGAGACCCAGTACTTC
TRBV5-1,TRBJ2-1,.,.,CASSPPTGRDEQFF,TGCGCCAGCAGCCCGCCGACAGGGAGGGATGAGCAGTTCTTC
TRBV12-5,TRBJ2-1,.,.,CASGLTDSQQFF,TGTGCTAGTGGTTTGACGGACAGCCAGCAGTTCTTC
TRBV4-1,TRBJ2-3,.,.,CASSPVGSDTQYF,TGCGCCAGCAGCCCAGTGGGGTCAGATACGCAGTATTTT
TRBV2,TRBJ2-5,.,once,CASSGLSIQETQYF,TGTGCCAGCAGTGGGCTTTCAATCCAAGAGACCCAGTACTTC
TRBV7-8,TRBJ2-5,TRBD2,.,CASSFSGGPGEQYF,TGTGCCAGCAGCTTTAGCGGGGGGCCGGGGGAGCAGTACTTC
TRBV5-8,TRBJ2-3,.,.,CASHTKGIYTDTQYF,TGTGCCAGCCATACGAAAGGCATCTACACAGATACGCAGTATTTT
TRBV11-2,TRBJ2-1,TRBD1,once,CASRNTGGLEQFF,TGTGCCAGCAGAAATACAGGGGGCTTAGAGCAGTTCTTC
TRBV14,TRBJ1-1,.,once,CASSFGGVEAFF,TGTGCCAGCAGCTTCGGAGGGGTTGAAGCTTTCTTT
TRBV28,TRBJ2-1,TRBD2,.,CASNNGGVYGNEQFF,TGTGCCAGCAACAACGGGGGGGTTTATGGCAATGAGCAGTTCTTC
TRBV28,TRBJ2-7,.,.,CASSLSPTGLGSLSSYEQYF,TGTGCCAGCAGTTTATCTCCGACAGGTTTAGGTAGCCTTAGCTCCTACGAGCAGTACTTC
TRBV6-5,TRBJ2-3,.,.,CASSYLAGRGTDTQYF,TGTGCCAGCAGTTACCTCGCGGGACGGGGCACAGATACGCAGTATTTT
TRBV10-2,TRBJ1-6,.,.,CASRVTGENPLHF,TGCGCCAGCAGGGTGACGGGCGAAAACCCCCTCCACTTT
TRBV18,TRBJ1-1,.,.,CASSPALGDTEAFF,TGTGCCAGCTCGCCGGCCTTGGGTGACACTGAAGCTTTCTTT
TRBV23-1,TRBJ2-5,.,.,CASSHPAGLQETQYF,TGCGCCAGCAGTCACCCCGCGGGACTCCAAGAGACCCAGTACTTC
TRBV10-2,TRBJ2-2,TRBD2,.,CASSYPTSGGTNTGELFF,TGCGCCAGCAGTTATCCGACTAGCGGGGGGACGAACACCGGGGAGCTGTTTTTT
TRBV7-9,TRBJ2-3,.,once,CASSHPERRMTDTQYF,TGTGCCAGCAGCCACCCGGAGCGCAGGATGACAGATACGCAGTATTTT
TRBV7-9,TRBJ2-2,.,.,CASSLVGELFF,TGTGCCAGCAGCTTAGTCGGGGAGCTGTTTTTT
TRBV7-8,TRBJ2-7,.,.,CASSLAGESSYEQYF,TGTGCCAGCAGCTTAGCCGGGGAGAGCTCCTACGAGCAGTACTTC
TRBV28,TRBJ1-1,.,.,CASSQGYTEAFF,TGTGCCAGCAGTCAGGGGTACACTGAAGCTTTCTTT